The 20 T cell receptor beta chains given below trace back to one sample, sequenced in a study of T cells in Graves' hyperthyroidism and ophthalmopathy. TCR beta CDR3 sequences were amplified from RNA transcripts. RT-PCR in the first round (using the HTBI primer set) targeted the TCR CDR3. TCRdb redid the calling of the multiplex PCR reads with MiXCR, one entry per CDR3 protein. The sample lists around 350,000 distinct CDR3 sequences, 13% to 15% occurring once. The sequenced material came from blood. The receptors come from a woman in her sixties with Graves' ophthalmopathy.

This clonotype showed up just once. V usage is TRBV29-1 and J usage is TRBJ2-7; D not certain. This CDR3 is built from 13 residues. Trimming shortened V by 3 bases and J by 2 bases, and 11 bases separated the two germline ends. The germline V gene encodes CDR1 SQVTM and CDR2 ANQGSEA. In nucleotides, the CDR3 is TGCAGCGTTGAGGGCCCCAGCCCCTACGAGCAGTACTTC. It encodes CSVEGPSPYEQYF.

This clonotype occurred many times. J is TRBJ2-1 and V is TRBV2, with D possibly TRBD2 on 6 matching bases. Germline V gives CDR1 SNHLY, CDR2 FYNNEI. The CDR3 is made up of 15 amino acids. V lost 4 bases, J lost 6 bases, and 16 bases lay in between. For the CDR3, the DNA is TGTGCCAGCAGTGTAACGGGAGCCCCCGGCAATGAGCAGTTCTTC. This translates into CASSVTGAPGNEQFF.

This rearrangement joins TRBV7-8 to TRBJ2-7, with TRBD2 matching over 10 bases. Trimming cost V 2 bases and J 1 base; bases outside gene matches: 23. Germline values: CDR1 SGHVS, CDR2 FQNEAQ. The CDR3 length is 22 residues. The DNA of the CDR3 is TGTGCCAGCAGCTTATCTGGTCCGGCGATAGGGACTAGCGCTTCTTATTCCTACGAGCAGTACTTC. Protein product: CASSLSGPAIGTSASYSYEQYF.

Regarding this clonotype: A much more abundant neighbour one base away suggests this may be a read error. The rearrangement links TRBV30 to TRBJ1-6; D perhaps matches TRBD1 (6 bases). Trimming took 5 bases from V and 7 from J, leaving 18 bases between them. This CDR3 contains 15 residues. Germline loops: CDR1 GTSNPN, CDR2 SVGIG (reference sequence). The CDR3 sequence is CAWGSRQGTNSPLHF. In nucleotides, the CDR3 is TGTGCCTGGGGCTCCCGGCAGGGGACCAATTCACCCCTCCACTTT.

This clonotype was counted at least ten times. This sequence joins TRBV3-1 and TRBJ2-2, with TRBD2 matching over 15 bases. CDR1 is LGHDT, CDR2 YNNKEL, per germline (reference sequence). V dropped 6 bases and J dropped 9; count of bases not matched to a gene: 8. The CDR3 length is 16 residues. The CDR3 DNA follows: TGTGCCAGCAGACCGGGACTAGCGGGAGGAATCCGGGAGCTGTTTTTT. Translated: CASRPGLAGGIRELFF.

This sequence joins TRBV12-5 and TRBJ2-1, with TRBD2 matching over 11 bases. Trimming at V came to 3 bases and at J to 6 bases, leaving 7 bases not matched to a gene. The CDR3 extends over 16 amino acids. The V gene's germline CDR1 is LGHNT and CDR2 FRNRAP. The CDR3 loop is CASGFPGLAALNEQFF. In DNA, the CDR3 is TGTGCTAGTGGTTTTCCGGGACTAGCGGCCCTCAATGAGCAGTTCTTC.

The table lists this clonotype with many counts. The CDR3 sequence: CASSPSGQGAEAFF. The CDR3 nucleotides read TGTGCCAGCAGCCCAAGCGGACAGGGGGCTGAAGCTTTCTTT. The rearrangement uses TRBV27 and TRBJ1-1, with TRBD1 identical over 10 bases. Germline values: CDR1 MNHEY, CDR2 SMNVEV (reference sequence). V shed 6 bases and J 6 bases; nucleotides not matched to a gene: 7. The CDR3 consists of 14 residues.

CDR3 amino acids: CASSTRLAGIDEQFF. For the CDR3, the DNA is TGTGCCAGCAGTACTCGACTAGCGGGAATTGATGAGCAGTTCTTC. V and J are TRBV27 and TRBJ2-1, with 11 bases that match TRBD2. Germline CDR1 MNHEY, CDR2 SMNVEV (reference sequence). J was trimmed by 8 bases and V by 5 bases; bases with no gene match: 8. The length of the CDR3 is 15 residues.

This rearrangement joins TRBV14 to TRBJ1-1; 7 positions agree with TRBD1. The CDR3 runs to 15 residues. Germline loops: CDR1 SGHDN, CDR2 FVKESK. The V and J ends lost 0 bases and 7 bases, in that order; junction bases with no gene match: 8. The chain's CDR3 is CASSQEPGGRIEAFF. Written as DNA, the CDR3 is TGTGCCAGCAGCCAAGAGCCAGGGGGAAGGATTGAAGCTTTCTTT.

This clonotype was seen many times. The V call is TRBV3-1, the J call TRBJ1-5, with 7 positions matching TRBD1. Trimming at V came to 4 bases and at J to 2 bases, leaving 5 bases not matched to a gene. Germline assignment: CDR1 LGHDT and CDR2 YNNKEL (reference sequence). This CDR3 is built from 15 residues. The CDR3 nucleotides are TGTGCCAGCAGCCCTCAGGGACAGCGCAATCAGCCCCAGCATTTT. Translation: CASSPQGQRNQPQHF.

The CDR3: CASSPRGRNGELFF. The CDR3 nucleotides read TGTGCCAGCAGCCCCCGGGGGAGGAACGGGGAGCTGTTTTTT. The genes are TRBV11-3 and TRBJ2-2, with D tentatively TRBD2 (6 bases). The germline V gene encodes CDR1 SGHNT and CDR2 YENEEA. The CDR3 has 14 residues. The V and J ends lost 5 bases and 7 bases respectively, with 14 bases between them.

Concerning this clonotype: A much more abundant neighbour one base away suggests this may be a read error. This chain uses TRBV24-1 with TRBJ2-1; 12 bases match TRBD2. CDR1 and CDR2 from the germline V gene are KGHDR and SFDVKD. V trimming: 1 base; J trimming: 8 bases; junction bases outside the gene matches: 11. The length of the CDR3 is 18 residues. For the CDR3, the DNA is TGTGCCACCAGTGATTTAATGGCGACTAGCGGGGGAATGGATGAGCAGTTCTTC. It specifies CATSDLMATSGGMDEQFF.

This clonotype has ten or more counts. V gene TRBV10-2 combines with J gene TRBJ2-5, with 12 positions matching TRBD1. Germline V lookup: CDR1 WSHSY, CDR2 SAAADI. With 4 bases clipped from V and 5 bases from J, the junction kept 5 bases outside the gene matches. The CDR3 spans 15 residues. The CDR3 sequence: CASSGGQGARETQYF. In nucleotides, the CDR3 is TGCGCCAGCAGTGGGGGACAGGGGGCGAGGGAGACCCAGTACTTC.

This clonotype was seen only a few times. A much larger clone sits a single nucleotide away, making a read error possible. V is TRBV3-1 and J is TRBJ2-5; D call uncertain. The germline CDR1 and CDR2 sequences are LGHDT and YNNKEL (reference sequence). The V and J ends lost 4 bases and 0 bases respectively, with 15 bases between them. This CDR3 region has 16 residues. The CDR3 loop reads CASSRVSTEYQETQYF. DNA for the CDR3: TGTGCCAGCAGCCGGGTGTCTACAGAGTACCAAGAGACCCAGTACTTC.

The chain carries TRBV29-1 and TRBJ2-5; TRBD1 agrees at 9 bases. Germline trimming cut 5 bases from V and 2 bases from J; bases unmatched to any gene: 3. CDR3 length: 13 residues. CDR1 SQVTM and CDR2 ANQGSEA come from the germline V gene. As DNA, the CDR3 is TGCAGCGTTCAGACAGGGGGACAAGAGACCCAGTACTTC. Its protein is CSVQTGGQETQYF.

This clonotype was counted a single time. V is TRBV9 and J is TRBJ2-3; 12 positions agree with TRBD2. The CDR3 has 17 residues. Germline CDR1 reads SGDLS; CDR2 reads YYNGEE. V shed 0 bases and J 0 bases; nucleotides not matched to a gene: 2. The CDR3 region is CASSVVGTSGSTDTQYF. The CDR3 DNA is TGTGCCAGCAGCGTAGTAGGGACTAGCGGGAGCACAGATACGCAGTATTTT. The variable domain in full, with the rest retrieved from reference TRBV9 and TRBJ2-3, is DSGVTQTPKHLITATGQRVTLRCSPRSGDLSVYWYQQSLDQGLQFLIQYYNGEERAKGNILERFSAQQFPDLHSELNLSSLELGDSALYFCASSVVGTSGSTDTQYFGPGTRLTVL.

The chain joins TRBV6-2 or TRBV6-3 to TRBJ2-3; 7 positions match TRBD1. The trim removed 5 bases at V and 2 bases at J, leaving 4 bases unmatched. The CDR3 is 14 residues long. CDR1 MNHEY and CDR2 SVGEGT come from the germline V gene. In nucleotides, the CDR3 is TGTGCCAGCAGTAGGGACAGACTCACAGATACGCAGTATTTT. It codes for CASSRDRLTDTQYF.

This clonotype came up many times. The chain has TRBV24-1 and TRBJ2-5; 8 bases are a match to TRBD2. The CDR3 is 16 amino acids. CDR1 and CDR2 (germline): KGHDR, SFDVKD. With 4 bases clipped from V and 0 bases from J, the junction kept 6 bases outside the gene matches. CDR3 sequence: CATSETGRAHQETQYF. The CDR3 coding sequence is TGTGCCACCAGTGAGACCGGGAGGGCCCACCAAGAGACCCAGTACTTC.

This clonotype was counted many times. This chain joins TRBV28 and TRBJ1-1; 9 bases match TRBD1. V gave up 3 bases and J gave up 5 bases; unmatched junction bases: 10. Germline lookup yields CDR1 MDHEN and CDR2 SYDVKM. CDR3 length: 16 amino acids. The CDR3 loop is CASSFFPGQGSTEAFF. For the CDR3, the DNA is TGTGCCAGCAGTTTCTTTCCGGGACAGGGCAGTACTGAAGCTTTCTTT.

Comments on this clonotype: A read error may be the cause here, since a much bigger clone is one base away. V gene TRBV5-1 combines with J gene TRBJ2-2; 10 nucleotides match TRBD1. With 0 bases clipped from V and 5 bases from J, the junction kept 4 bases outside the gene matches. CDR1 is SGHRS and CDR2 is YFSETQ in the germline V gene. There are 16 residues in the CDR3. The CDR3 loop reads CASSLAWTGGTGELFF. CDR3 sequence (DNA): TGCGCCAGCAGCTTGGCCTGGACAGGGGGAACCGGGGAGCTGTTTTTT.